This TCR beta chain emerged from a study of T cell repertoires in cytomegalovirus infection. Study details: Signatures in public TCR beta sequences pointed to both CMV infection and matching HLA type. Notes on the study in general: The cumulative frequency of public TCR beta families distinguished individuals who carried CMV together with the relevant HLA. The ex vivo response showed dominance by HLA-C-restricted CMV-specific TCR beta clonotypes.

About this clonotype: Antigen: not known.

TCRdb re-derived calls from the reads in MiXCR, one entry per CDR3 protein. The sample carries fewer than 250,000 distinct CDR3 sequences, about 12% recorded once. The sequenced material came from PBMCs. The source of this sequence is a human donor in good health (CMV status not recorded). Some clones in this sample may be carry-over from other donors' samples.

In DNA form, the CDR3 reads TGCAGCGTCCACAGGGGAGGGAACACTGAAGCTTTCTTT. This gives the protein CSVHRGGNTEAFF. This chain connects TRBV29-1 to TRBJ1-1; TRBD1 matches 7 bases. The V gene end was trimmed by 6 bases and the J gene end by 1 base; junction bases not matched to a gene: 5. The CDR3 has 13 residues. CDR1 and CDR2 (germline): SQVTM, ANQGSEA.